These 2 T cell receptor beta chains were sequenced from one sample in a study of pediatric ulcerative colitis. Sequencing used immunoSEQ multiplex PCR; TCRdb keeps in-frame clones, though not all of them. The sample lists 55,000 to 65,000 clones, about 80% occurring once. Sequencing was carried out using blood. The receptors come from a boy aged 5-17 years with moderate ulcerative colitis.

This chain links TRBV19 with TRBJ1-5; the D is unclear. Trimming cost V 5 bases and J 6 bases, with 5 bases left between them. CDR1 and CDR2 from the germline V gene are LNHDA and SQIVND (reference sequence). The CDR3 runs to 11 residues. This CDR3 is CASSLGQPQHF. CDR3 nucleotides: TGTGCCAGTAGTTTGGGTCAGCCCCAGCATTTT.

The chain joins TRBV7-9 to TRBJ1-6, with a tentative D call TRBD1 (5 bases). V lost 1 base and J lost 8, with 12 bases in between. The CDR3 runs to 15 residues. CDR1 SEHNR and CDR2 FQNEAQ come from the germline V gene (reference sequence). The DNA for the CDR3 is TGTGCCAGCAGCTTAGGGGGGGAACGGTATTCACCCCTCCACTTT. As protein: CASSLGGERYSPLHF.